A selection of T cell receptor beta chains follows, all from one sample in a study of blood T cell repertoires in COVID-19. Using immunoSEQ multiplex PCR, the repertoire was profiled, and TCRdb retains in-frame clones only, with some absent. The data show under 150,000 clones, 75% to 90% seen once. The sample taken for sequencing was PBMCs or T cells enriched from blood (not recorded which). These receptor sequences come from a woman aged 45-65 years who had recovered from COVID-19. Both conserved end residues are part of each CDR3. The order of the fields is V gene, CDR3 length, J gene, CDR3 protein.

v_call: TRBV20-1
cdr3_length: 11
j_call: TRBJ2-7
cdr3_aa: CSATGSYEQYF

v_call: TRBV7-7
cdr3_length: 14
j_call: TRBJ2-3
cdr3_aa: CASSATSGPDTQYF

v_call: TRBV15
cdr3_length: 15
j_call: TRBJ2-1
cdr3_aa: CATSRDKGGYNEQFF

v_call: TRBV6-5
cdr3_length: 14
j_call: TRBJ2-7
cdr3_aa: CASSYEGAVYEQYF

v_call: TRBV11-3
cdr3_length: 12
j_call: TRBJ2-7
cdr3_aa: CASSLEEYEQYF

v_call: TRBV28
cdr3_length: 15
j_call: TRBJ2-7
cdr3_aa: CASSSGQGHRGEQYF

v_call: TRBV7-6
cdr3_length: 15
j_call: TRBJ1-6
cdr3_aa: CASSGTDRANSPLHF

v_call: TRBV5-4
cdr3_length: 15
j_call: TRBJ2-1
cdr3_aa: CASSSWDSAYNEQFF

v_call: TRBV19
cdr3_length: 15
j_call: TRBJ2-7
cdr3_aa: CASSIYPDSTYEQYF

v_call: TRBV7-9
cdr3_length: 13
j_call: TRBJ2-3
cdr3_aa: CASSFPEMDTQYF

v_call: TRBV10-2
cdr3_length: 13
j_call: TRBJ1-1
cdr3_aa: CASTSSQATEAFF

v_call: TRBV7-6
cdr3_length: 13
j_call: TRBJ2-2
cdr3_aa: CASSSKEAGELFF

v_call: TRBV6-4
cdr3_length: 18
j_call: TRBJ2-2
cdr3_aa: CASSRDRGSEANTGELFF

v_call: TRBV4-1
cdr3_length: 15
j_call: TRBJ1-1
cdr3_aa: CASSQEGQGNTEAFF

v_call: TRBV4-3
cdr3_length: 15
j_call: TRBJ2-1
cdr3_aa: CASSQSRGGYNEQFF

v_call: TRBV12-3/TRBV12-4
cdr3_length: 13
j_call: TRBJ2-3
cdr3_aa: CASSPNPSVQQYF

v_call: TRBV19
cdr3_length: 13
j_call: TRBJ1-1
cdr3_aa: CASSLTGGTEAFF

v_call: TRBV7-8
cdr3_length: 15
j_call: TRBJ1-1
cdr3_aa: CASSQGGVRTLEAFF

v_call: TRBV5-1
cdr3_length: 16
j_call: TRBJ1-6
cdr3_aa: CASSSDRGAYNSPLHF

v_call: TRBV12-3/TRBV12-4
cdr3_length: 13
j_call: TRBJ1-1
cdr3_aa: CASSRYRDTEAFF

v_call: TRBV11-2
cdr3_length: 14
j_call: TRBJ1-1
cdr3_aa: CASRFRGELTEAFF

v_call: TRBV9
cdr3_length: 19
j_call: TRBJ2-6
cdr3_aa: CASSPDRQGSLSGANVLTF

v_call: TRBV12-5
cdr3_length: 13
j_call: TRBJ2-1
cdr3_aa: CASGGTSYNEQFF

v_call: TRBV4-1
cdr3_length: 16
j_call: TRBJ1-1
cdr3_aa: CASSQDTFLGGTEAFF

v_call: TRBV3-1/TRBV3-2
cdr3_length: 15
j_call: TRBJ2-3
cdr3_aa: CASSQIQTSGVTQYF

v_call: TRBV5-8
cdr3_length: 15
j_call: TRBJ1-5
cdr3_aa: CASSLQQGGNQPQHF

v_call: TRBV29-1
cdr3_length: 13
j_call: TRBJ1-2
cdr3_aa: CSVVGAANYGYTF

v_call: TRBV16
cdr3_length: 13
j_call: TRBJ1-5
cdr3_aa: CASSLSVAQPQHF

v_call: TRBV4-3
cdr3_length: 14
j_call: TRBJ1-2
cdr3_aa: CASSKGRVSRGYTF

v_call: TRBV5-1
cdr3_length: 17
j_call: TRBJ1-2
cdr3_aa: CASSPGWGDQTNYGYTF

v_call: TRBV5-4
cdr3_length: 15
j_call: TRBJ1-1
cdr3_aa: CASSLDYRGNTEAFF

v_call: TRBV11-3
cdr3_length: 14
j_call: TRBJ2-3
cdr3_aa: CASSMILSTDTQYF

v_call: TRBV20-1
cdr3_length: 15
j_call: TRBJ2-1
cdr3_aa: CSASSGTGGYNEQFF

v_call: TRBV5-1
cdr3_length: 17
j_call: TRBJ1-4
cdr3_aa: CASSLGGRGGTNEKLFF

v_call: TRBV4-2
cdr3_length: 15
j_call: TRBJ2-3
cdr3_aa: CASSQVIQGADTQYF

v_call: TRBV9
cdr3_length: 14
j_call: TRBJ2-7
cdr3_aa: CASSSLNTGGEQYF

v_call: TRBV5-1
cdr3_length: 14
j_call: TRBJ2-1
cdr3_aa: CASSPNDRFVGQFF

v_call: TRBV3-1/TRBV3-2
cdr3_length: 16
j_call: TRBJ1-4
cdr3_aa: CASSQEQGSTNEKLFF

v_call: TRBV4-1
cdr3_length: 14
j_call: TRBJ1-2
cdr3_aa: CASRDLGVDYGYTF